This T cell receptor beta chain derives from a study of blood T cell repertoires in COVID-19. Study details: The study drew acute and convalescent COVID-19 samples from the United States, Italy and Spain. Sources were T cells, B-cell-depleted T cells, or PBMCs; the material itself was cDNA or gDNA.

Trimming shortened V by 4 bases and J by 7 bases, and 11 bases separated the two germline ends. Per the germline V gene, CDR1 is LGHDT and CDR2 is YNNKEL (reference sequence). The CDR3 extends over 13 amino acids. How the authors handled the data: Estimated nucleated cell counts came from reference gene primer amplification. Assay used: immunoSEQ multiplex PCR; TCRdb lists only in-frame clones, some missing. That table furnishes V, J and clone size, whereas the DNA furnished D and trimming. The table shows about 140,000 clones, with over 60% occurring only once. The rearrangement uses TRBV3-1 (or the pseudogene TRBV3-2) and TRBJ2-4, with a tentative D call TRBD2 (6 bases). This clonotype originated in a man aged 80 or over with acute or convalescent COVID-19. Sequenced: peripheral blood. CDR3 bases: TGTGCCAGCAGCCTCGGGGGAATGAACATTCAGTACTTC. It codes for CASSLGGMNIQYF.